What follows describes a single TCR beta chain. Its antigen remains undetermined. Base qualities are missing; no much larger clone stands one base away. Separate from the approximately 700-subject first cohort, the validation cohort of some 130 subjects was the group to which the donors belonged. These data come from a study of cytomegalovirus exposure and HLA in healthy donors (dated by TCRdb to the late 2010s). About the full investigation: According to a later analysis, the 120 or so validation repertoires were produced on the same platform as the 666 repertoires of the first cohort. The study aimed to test whether cataloging public T cell receptors could reveal signatures of past pathogen exposure. Besides the first cohort of 666 subjects, a separate validation cohort made up of roughly 120 different subjects was used. The study combined high-throughput TCR immunosequencing, statistical association of individual TCRs with disease status, and machine learning to predict cytomegalovirus infection status. The study at large found these results: The authors suggested that the approach could potentially be extended to other disease states and immunological phenotypes. Most TCR sequences were observed very rarely across donors, whereas some public TCRs were present in many individuals. Subsequent analysis determined that TCRs grouped into clusters in the first cohort also showed a tendency toward co-occurrence across the approximately 120 validation repertoires, and 94% of cluster scores exceeded 0. A later analysis lacked HLA typing for the validation cohort, so it scored co-occurrence in that cohort across all 110 or so repertoires. A few of the identified cytomegalovirus-associated TCR beta chains were confirmed in vitro to be specific for cytomegalovirus antigens. The study listed over 150 TCR beta chains as associated with cytomegalovirus. The classifier was reported to diagnose cytomegalovirus status with high specificity and sensitivity in both the original and validation cohorts.

Libraries were made using the immunoSEQ multiplex PCR assay. On the authors' methods: A statistical classification framework was developed to diagnose cytomegalovirus status using the catalog of TCR beta chain sequences. This is the immuneACCESS table as TCRdb keeps it, with only in-frame sequences that have V and J called. A part of the clones is gone; compared with another copy, unresolved V genes explain less than half, and the rest is unexplained. Clonal size and the V and J genes are those of that table, whereas D and trimming came from the DNA. Across this sample there are about 82,000 clones, with more than 85% seen only once. The ten largest clones take up roughly 0.62% of the sample. Sequencing used PBMCs. The receptor was derived from a man in his late teens or twenties in good health and CMV-seronegative.

The DNA reads TGTGCCAGCAGCTCCCTATCAGGCCACAGTCCCTACGAGCAGTACTTC. This is translated as CASSSLSGHSPYEQYF. The rearranged chain carries TRBV7-3 and TRBJ2-7; the D gene is unclear. Based on the germline V gene, the CDR1 and CDR2 sequences are SGHTA and FQGTGA. Measured from the cysteine to the phenylalanine, the CDR3 is 16 residues long. Left in the record is the CDR3 DNA by itself, 48 bases read in frame from the first base. V is reduced by 4 bases and J by 2 bases, leaving a spacing of 18 bases between them.